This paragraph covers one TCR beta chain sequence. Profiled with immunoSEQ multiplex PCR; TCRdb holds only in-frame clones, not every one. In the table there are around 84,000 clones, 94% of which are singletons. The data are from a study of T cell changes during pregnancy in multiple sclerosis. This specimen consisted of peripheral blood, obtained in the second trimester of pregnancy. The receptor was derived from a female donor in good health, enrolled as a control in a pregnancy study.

For the CDR3, the DNA is TGCGCCAGCAGCCCTGTTCGGGGAGGCACAGATACGCAGTATTTT. This encodes CASSPVRGGTDTQYF. The V gene is TRBV4-1, the J gene TRBJ2-3, with a weak D call TRBD2 (5 bases). The CDR3 has 15 residues. Trimming removed 4 bases at V and 1 base at J, with 12 bases between. CDR1 MGHRA and CDR2 YSYEKL come from the germline V gene.